This T cell receptor (beta chain) is from a study of OX40 agonist ivuxolimab in advanced cancers. Study-wide background: The eligibility criteria allowed prior anti-PD-1, anti-PD-L1 or anti-CTLA-4 therapy, and roughly 39% had some.

Method: immunoSEQ multiplex PCR; TCRdb's copy keeps in-frame clones and lacks some. The data show approximately 50,000 clones, 80% to 90% seen once. Germline CDR1 is SGHTA and CDR2 is FQGNSA. V lost 2 bases, J lost 8 bases, and 15 bases lay in between. CDR3 length: 15 amino acids. Concerning this clone itself: What it binds is not known.

Study outcomes and limitations: More expanded clones were seen, on average, in CD8+ T cells than in CD4+.

The sequence came from an adult with an advanced solid tumor such as melanoma, head and neck, liver or kidney cancer. V and J are TRBV7-2 and TRBJ1-4, with D tentatively TRBD1 (5 bases). The sample here was CD4+ or CD8+ T cells sorted from blood, taken in a trial of the OX40 agonist ivuxolimab. CDR3 in amino acids: CASSLLGQGGEKLFF. The DNA for the CDR3 is TGTGCCAGCAGCTTACTGGGGCAGGGTGGAGAAAAACTGTTTTTT.